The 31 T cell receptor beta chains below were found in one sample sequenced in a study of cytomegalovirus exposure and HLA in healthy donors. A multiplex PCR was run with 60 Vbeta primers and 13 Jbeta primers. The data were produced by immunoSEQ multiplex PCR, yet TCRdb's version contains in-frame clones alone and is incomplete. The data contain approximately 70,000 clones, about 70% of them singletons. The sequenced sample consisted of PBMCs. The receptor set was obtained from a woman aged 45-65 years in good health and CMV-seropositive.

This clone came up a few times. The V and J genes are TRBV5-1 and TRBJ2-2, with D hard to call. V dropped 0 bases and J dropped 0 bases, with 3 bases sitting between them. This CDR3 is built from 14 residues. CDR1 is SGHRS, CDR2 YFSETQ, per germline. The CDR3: CASSLVSNTGELFF. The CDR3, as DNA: TGCGCCAGCAGCTTGGTATCGAACACCGGGGAGCTGTTTTTT.

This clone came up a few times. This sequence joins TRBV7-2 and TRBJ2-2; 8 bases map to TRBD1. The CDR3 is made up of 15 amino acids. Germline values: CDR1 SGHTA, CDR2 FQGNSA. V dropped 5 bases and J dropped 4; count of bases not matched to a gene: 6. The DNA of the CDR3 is TGTGCCAGCAGCCGCCAGGGGGCGAGCACCGGGGAGCTGTTTTTT. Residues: CASSRQGASTGELFF.

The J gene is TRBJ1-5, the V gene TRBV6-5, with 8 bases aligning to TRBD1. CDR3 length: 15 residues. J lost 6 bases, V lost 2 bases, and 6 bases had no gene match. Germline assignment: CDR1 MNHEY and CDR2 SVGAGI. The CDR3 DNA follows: TGTGCCAGCAGTTACGACAGGGGAGGGGGTCAGCCCCAGCATTTT. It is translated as CASSYDRGGGQPQHF.

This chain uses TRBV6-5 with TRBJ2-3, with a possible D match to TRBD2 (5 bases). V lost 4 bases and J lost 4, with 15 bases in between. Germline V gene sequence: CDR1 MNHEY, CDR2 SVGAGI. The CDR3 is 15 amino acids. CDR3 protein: CASSSRSPRADTQYF. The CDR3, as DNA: TGTGCCAGCAGTTCCAGGTCGCCGAGGGCAGATACGCAGTATTTT.

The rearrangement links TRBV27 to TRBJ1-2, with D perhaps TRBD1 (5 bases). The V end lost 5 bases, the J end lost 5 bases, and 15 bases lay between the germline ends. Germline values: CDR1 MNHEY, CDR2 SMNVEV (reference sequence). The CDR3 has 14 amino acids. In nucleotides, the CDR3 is TGTGCCAGCAGTGACGGAGGAGGGGCGTATGGCTACACCTTC. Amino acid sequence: CASSDGGGAYGYTF.

The CDR3 region is CASSLLVAGSPELFF. The CDR3 DNA sequence: TGTGCCAGCAGCTTGTTGGTAGCGGGCAGCCCGGAGCTGTTTTTT. The chain uses TRBV5-8 and TRBJ2-2; 7 bases match TRBD2. Trimming at V came to 1 base and at J to 10 bases, leaving 10 bases not matched to a gene. Germline V lookup: CDR1 SGHTS, CDR2 YDEGEE. The CDR3 has 15 residues.

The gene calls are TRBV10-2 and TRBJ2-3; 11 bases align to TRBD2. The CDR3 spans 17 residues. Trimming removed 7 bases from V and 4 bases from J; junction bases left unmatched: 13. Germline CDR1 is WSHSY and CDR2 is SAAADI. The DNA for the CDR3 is TGCGCCAGCACCGACCCCCCTAGCGGGGGGCGAGCAGATACGCAGTATTTT. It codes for CASTDPPSGGRADTQYF.

CDR3 DNA sequence: TGTGCCAGCAGTGGGACAGGCAACTATGGCTACACCTTC. Translating it yields CASSGTGNYGYTF. This sequence joins TRBV9 and TRBJ1-2, with 8 nucleotides matching TRBD1. CDR1 SGDLS and CDR2 YYNGEE come from the germline V gene. Germline trimming cut 5 bases from V and 2 bases from J; bases unmatched to any gene: 2. The CDR3 spans 13 residues.

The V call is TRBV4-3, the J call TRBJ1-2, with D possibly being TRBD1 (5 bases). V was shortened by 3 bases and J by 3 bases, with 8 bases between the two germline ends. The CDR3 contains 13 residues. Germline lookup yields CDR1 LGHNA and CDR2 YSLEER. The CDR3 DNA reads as TGCGCCAGCAGCCAGACAGAATACTATGGCTACACCTTC. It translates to CASSQTEYYGYTF.

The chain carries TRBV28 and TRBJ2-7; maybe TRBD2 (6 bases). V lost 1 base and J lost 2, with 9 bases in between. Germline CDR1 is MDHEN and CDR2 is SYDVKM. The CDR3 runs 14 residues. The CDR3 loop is CASSLLRDPYEQYF. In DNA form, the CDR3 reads TGTGCCAGCAGTTTATTGCGGGATCCCTACGAGCAGTACTTC.

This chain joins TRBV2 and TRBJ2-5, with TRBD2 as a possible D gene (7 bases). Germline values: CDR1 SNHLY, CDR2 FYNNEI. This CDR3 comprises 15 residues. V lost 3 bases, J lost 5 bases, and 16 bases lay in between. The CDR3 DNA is TGTGCCAGCAGTGAGGGGGGGGCAGGGTGGGAGACCCAGTACTTC. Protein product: CASSEGGAGWETQYF.

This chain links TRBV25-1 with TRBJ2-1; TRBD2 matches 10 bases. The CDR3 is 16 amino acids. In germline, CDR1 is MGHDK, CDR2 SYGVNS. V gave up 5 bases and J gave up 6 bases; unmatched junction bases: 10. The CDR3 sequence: CASSNLAGGTPNEQFF. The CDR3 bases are TGTGCCAGCAGTAACTTAGCGGGAGGAACCCCCAATGAGCAGTTCTTC.

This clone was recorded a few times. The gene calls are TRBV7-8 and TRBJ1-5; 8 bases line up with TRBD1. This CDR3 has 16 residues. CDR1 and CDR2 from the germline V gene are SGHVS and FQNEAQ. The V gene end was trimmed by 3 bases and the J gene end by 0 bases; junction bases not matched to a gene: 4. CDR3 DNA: TGTGCCAGCAGCTTCGGGACAGGCTATAGCAATCAGCCCCAGCATTTT. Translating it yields CASSFGTGYSNQPQHF.

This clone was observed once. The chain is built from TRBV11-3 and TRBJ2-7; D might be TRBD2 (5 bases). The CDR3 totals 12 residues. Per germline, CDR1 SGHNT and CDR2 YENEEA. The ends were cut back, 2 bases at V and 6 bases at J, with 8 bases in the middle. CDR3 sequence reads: CASSLSRGEQYF. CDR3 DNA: TGTGCCAGCAGCTTATCACGGGGCGAGCAGTACTTC.

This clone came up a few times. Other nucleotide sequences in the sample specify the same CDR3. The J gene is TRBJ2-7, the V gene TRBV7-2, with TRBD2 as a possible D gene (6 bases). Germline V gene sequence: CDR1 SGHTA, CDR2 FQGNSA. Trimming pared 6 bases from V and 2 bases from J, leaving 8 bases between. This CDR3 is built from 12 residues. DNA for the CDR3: TGTGCCAGCAGTTGGGGGGCCTACGAGCAGTACTTC. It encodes CASSWGAYEQYF.

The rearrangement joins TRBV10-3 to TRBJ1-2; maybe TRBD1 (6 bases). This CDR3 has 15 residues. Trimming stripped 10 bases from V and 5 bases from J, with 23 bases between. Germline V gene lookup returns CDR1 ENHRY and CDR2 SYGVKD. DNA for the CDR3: TGTGCCACCGACTTAGGGACACTCCGTACTTATGGCTACACCTTC. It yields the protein CATDLGTLRTYGYTF.

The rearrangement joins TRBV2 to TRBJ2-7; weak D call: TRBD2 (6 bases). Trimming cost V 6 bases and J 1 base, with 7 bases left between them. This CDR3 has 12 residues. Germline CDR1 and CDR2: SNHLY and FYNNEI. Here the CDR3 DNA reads TGTGCCAGCAGGGGGGGATCCTACGAGCAGTACTTC. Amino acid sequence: CASRGGSYEQYF.

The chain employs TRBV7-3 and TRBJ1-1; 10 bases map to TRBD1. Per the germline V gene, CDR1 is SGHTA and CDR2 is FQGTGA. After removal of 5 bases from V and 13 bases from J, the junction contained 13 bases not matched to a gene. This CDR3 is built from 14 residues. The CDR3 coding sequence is TGTGCCAGCAGCGGACGACCGGGACAGGGGCCTTTTTTCTTT. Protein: CASSGRPGQGPFFF.

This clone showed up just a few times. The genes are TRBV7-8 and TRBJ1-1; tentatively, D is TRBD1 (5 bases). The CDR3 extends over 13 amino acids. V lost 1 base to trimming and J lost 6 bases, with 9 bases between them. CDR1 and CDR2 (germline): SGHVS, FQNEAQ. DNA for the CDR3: TGTGCCAGCAGCTTAGGCCGGGGGGCTGAAGCTTTCTTT. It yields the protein CASSLGRGAEAFF. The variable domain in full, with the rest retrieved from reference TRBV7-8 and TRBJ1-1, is GAGVSQSPRYKVAKRGQDVALRCDPISGHVSLFWYQQALGQGPEFLTYFQNEAQLDKSGLPSDRFFAERPEGSVSTLKIQRTQQEDSAVYLCASSLGRGAEAFFGQGTRLTVV.

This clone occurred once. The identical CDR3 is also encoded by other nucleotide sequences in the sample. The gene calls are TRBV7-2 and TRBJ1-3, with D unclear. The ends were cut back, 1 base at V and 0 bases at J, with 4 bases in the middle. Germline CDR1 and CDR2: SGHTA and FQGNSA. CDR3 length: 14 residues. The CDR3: CASSLDSSGNTIYF. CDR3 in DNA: TGTGCCAGCAGCTTAGACAGCTCTGGAAACACCATATATTTT.

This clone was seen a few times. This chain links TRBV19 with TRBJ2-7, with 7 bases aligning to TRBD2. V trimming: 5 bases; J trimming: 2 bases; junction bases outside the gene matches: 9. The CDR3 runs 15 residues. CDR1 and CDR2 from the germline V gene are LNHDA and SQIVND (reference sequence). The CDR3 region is CASSRLASRAYEQYF. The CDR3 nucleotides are TGTGCCAGTAGTCGACTAGCCTCTAGGGCCTACGAGCAGTACTTC.

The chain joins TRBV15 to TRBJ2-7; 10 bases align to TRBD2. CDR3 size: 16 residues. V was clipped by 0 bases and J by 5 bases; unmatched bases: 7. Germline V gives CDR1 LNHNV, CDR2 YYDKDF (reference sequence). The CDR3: CATSRDDLAGVHEQYF. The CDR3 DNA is TGTGCCACCAGCAGAGATGACCTAGCGGGGGTCCACGAGCAGTACTTC.

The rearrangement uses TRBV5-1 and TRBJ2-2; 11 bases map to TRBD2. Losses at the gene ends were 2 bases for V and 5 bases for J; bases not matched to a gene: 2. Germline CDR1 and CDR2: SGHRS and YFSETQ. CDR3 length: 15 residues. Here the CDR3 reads CASSLLAGETGELFF. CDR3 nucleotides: TGCGCCAGCAGCTTACTAGCGGGAGAAACCGGGGAGCTGTTTTTT.

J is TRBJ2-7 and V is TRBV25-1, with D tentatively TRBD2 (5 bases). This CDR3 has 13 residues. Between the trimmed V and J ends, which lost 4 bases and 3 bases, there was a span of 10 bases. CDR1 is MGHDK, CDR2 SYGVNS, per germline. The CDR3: CASSVLASYEQYF. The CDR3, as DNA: TGTGCCAGCAGTGTCCTAGCCAGCTACGAGCAGTACTTC.

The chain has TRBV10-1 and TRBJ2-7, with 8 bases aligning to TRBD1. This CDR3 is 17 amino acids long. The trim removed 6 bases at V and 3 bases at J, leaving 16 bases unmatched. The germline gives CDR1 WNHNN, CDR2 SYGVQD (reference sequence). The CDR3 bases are TGCGCCAGCAGCCACGGACAGGGATGGTTATCGGGCTACGAGCAGTACTTC. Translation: CASSHGQGWLSGYEQYF.

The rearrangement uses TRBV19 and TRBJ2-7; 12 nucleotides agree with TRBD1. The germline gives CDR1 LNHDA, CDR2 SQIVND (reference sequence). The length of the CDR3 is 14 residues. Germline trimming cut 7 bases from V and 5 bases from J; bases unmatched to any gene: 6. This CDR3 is CASTRGTGGHEQYF. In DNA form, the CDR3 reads TGTGCCAGTACCAGGGGGACAGGGGGCCACGAGCAGTACTTC.

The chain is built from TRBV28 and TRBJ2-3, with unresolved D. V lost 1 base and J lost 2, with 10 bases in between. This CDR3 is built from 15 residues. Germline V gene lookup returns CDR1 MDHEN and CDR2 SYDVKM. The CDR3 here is CASSLFTVDTDTQYF. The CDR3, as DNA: TGTGCCAGCAGTTTATTTACAGTAGACACAGATACGCAGTATTTT.

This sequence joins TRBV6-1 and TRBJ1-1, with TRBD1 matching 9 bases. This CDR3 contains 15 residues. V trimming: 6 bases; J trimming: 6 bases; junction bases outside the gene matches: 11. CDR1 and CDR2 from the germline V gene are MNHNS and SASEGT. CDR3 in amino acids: CASRRETGGESEAFF. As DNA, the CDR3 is TGTGCCAGCAGGAGAGAGACAGGGGGGGAATCTGAAGCTTTCTTT.

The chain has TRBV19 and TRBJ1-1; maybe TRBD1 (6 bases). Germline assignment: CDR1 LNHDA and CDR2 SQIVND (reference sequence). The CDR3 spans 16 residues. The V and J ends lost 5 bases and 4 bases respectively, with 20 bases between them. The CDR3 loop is CASSPITATGSTEAFF. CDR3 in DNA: TGTGCCAGTAGTCCAATAACCGCGACAGGCAGCACTGAAGCTTTCTTT.

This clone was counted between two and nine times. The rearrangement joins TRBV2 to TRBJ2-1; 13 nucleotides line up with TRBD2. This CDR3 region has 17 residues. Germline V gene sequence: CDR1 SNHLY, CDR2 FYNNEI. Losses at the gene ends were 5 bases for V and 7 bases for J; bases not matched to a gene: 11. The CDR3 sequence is CASSTTITSGGANEQFF. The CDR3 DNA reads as TGTGCCAGCAGTACGACCATTACTAGCGGGGGGGCGAATGAGCAGTTCTTC.

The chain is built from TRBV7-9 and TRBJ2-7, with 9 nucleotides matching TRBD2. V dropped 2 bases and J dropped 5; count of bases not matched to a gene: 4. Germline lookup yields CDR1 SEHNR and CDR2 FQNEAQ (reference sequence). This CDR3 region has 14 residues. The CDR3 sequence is CASSLPAGGDEQYF. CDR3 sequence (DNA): TGTGCCAGCAGCTTACCAGCGGGGGGCGACGAGCAGTACTTC.